The 21 T cell receptor beta chains below come from one sample, sequenced in a study of blood T cell repertoires in COVID-19. Assay used: immunoSEQ multiplex PCR; TCRdb lists only in-frame clones, some missing. This repertoire shows about 250,000 clones, approximately 85% found once; its top ten account for about 9.1%. Specimen: PBMCs or T cells enriched from blood (not recorded which). These receptors were collected from a woman in her fifties or sixties with acute COVID-19.

This chain connects TRBV6-5 to TRBJ1-1, with unresolved D. Between the trimmed V and J ends, which lost 7 bases and 0 bases, there was a span of 9 bases. Germline CDR1 reads MNHEY; CDR2 reads SVGAGI. The length of the CDR3 is 13 residues. In DNA, the CDR3 is TGTGCCAGCAACCGACACATGAACACTGAAGCTTTCTTT. The encoded protein is CASNRHMNTEAFF.

The V call is TRBV5-4, the J call TRBJ1-1; 7 bases agree with TRBD1. This CDR3 comprises 13 residues. J lost 4 bases, V lost 4 bases, and 4 bases had no gene match. The germline gives CDR1 SGHNT, CDR2 YYREEE (reference sequence). The CDR3 loop is CASSTPGGTEAFF. The DNA for the CDR3 is TGTGCCAGCAGCACACCAGGGGGCACTGAAGCTTTCTTT.

This clone was detected only once. This chain uses TRBV9 with TRBJ2-3; no definite D call. V was trimmed by 0 bases and J by 1 base, leaving 3 bases between them. CDR1 SGDLS and CDR2 YYNGEE come from the germline V gene. The CDR3 is 13 residues long. The DNA of the CDR3 is TGTGCCAGCAGCGTAGGAGGCACAGATACGCAGTATTTT. It encodes CASSVGGTDTQYF.

Here the CDR3 reads CASSLGQGSYNEQFF. DNA for the CDR3: TGTGCCAGCAGCTTAGGGCAGGGATCCTACAATGAGCAGTTCTTC. This sequence joins TRBV7-2 and TRBJ2-1, with D possibly being TRBD1 (5 bases). The CDR3 length is 15 residues. Germline V lookup: CDR1 SGHTA, CDR2 FQGNSA. With 1 base removed from V and 1 base from J, the gap between germline ends came to 8 bases.

The rearrangement uses TRBV5-1 and TRBJ2-5; 7 bases align to TRBD1. Germline lookup yields CDR1 SGHRS and CDR2 YFSETQ. V lost 0 bases, J lost 5 bases, and 4 bases stayed unmatched. CDR3 size: 14 residues. CDR3: CASSLDRGEETQYF. The CDR3 DNA sequence: TGCGCCAGCAGCTTGGACAGGGGTGAGGAGACCCAGTACTTC.

This clone was counted between two and nine times. This sequence joins TRBV18 and TRBJ2-5; D is uncertain. V lost 3 bases and J 2 bases, leaving 10 bases between the germline ends. The germline gives CDR1 KGHSH, CDR2 LQKENI. The CDR3 sequence is 14 residues long. CDR3 sequence (DNA): TGTGCCAGCTCACCTTACGCGCCTCAAGAGACCCAGTACTTC. Translation gives CASSPYAPQETQYF.

This clone was observed a few times. This rearrangement joins TRBV21-1 to TRBJ2-7; the table's TRBD2 call for D was not verified on the DNA. TRBV21-1 is marked as a pseudogene. The CDR3 has 15 amino acids. The chain's CDR3 is CASSRPGSLNSEQYF. Here the CDR3 DNA reads TGTGCCAGCAGCAGACCGGGGAGCCTAAACTCCGAGCAGTACTTC.

This rearrangement joins TRBV12-3 or TRBV12-4 to TRBJ1-1, with D perhaps TRBD1 (6 bases). The CDR3 extends over 13 amino acids. The V and J ends lost 6 bases and 8 bases respectively, with 16 bases between them. This CDR3 is CASSLMTGLEAFF. For the CDR3, the DNA is TGTGCCAGCAGCCTAATGACAGGTTTAGAAGCTTTCTTT.

V and J are TRBV6-2 or TRBV6-3 and TRBJ1-5; D remains ambiguous. Trimming removed 2 bases from V and 6 bases from J, with 11 bases in between. There are 14 residues in the CDR3. The germline V gene encodes CDR1 MNHEY and CDR2 SVGEGT. The CDR3 DNA follows: TGTGCCAGCAGTTACGTCCTGTTCTCTCAGCCCCAGCATTTT. This encodes CASSYVLFSQPQHF.

This clone was detected only a few times. The J gene is TRBJ2-2, the V gene TRBV3-1 (or the pseudogene TRBV3-2); D not certain. CDR1 LGHDT and CDR2 YNNKEL come from the germline V gene (reference sequence). The CDR3 has 14 residues. Trimming took 3 bases from V and 0 from J, leaving 5 bases between them. In DNA form, the CDR3 reads TGTGCCAGCAGCCAGGCAGCGAACACCGGGGAGCTGTTTTTT. Translating it yields CASSQAANTGELFF.

J is TRBJ2-1 and V is TRBV6-5, with D perhaps TRBD1 (6 bases). The CDR3 spans 13 residues. V was shortened by 8 bases and J by 14 bases, with 22 bases between the two germline ends. Germline V CDR1 and CDR2: MNHEY, SVGAGI. DNA of the CDR3: TGTGCCAGCGCCGCCCTTGGGGACAAAGGAAAGTTCTTC. It is translated as CASAALGDKGKFF.

This clone was observed a single time. V and J are TRBV2 and TRBJ2-5; D possibly corresponds to TRBD1 (5 bases). Germline assignment: CDR1 SNHLY and CDR2 FYNNEI. This CDR3 has 16 amino acids. The V end lost 4 bases, the J end lost 2 bases, and 17 bases lay between the germline ends. The CDR3 DNA reads as TGTGCCAGCAGTGTTCAGGGATTAAGAACTCAAGAGACCCAGTACTTC. Translated, it gives CASSVQGLRTQETQYF.

This sequence joins TRBV6-5 and TRBJ1-1; 7 bases map to TRBD1. Germline V gives CDR1 MNHEY, CDR2 SVGAGI. The V gene end was trimmed by 5 bases and the J gene end by 8 bases; junction bases not matched to a gene: 11. The CDR3 length is 14 residues. CDR3 loop: CASSRDSSVGEAFF. CDR3 coding DNA: TGTGCCAGCAGTCGGGACAGCTCCGTTGGGGAAGCTTTCTTT.

J is TRBJ2-2 and V is TRBV3-1 (or the pseudogene TRBV3-2); no clear D gene. CDR3 size: 13 residues. CDR1 LGHDT and CDR2 YNNKEL come from the germline V gene (reference sequence). The V end was cut by 2 bases, the J end by 5 bases, with 6 bases between. CDR3 sequence (DNA): TGTGCCAGCAGCCAACCAGCGACCGGGGAGCTGTTTTTT. This translates into CASSQPATGELFF.

The gene calls are TRBV12-3 or TRBV12-4 and TRBJ1-5; TRBD1 matches at 8 bases. The CDR3 runs 13 residues. V trimming: 5 bases; J trimming: 7 bases; junction bases outside the gene matches: 4. The DNA for the CDR3 is TGTGCCAGCAGTAAACAGGGGGGGCAGCCCCAGCATTTT. It encodes CASSKQGGQPQHF.

This clone appeared a single time. The rearrangement uses TRBV5-4 and TRBJ2-2, with 7 nucleotides matching TRBD1. V lost 0 bases and J lost 6; bases outside the gene matches: 8. The V gene's germline CDR1 is SGHNT and CDR2 YYREEE (reference sequence). The CDR3 extends over 16 amino acids. CDR3 region: CASSLVAGGIAGELFF. The CDR3, as DNA: TGTGCCAGCAGCTTGGTGGCAGGGGGAATAGCCGGGGAGCTGTTTTTT.

The V gene is TRBV18, the J gene TRBJ2-7; TRBD1 matches 7 bases. V lost 3 bases to trimming and J lost 4 bases; unmatched junction nucleotides: 18. The CDR3 has 18 residues. Germline lookup yields CDR1 KGHSH and CDR2 LQKENI. The CDR3 DNA sequence: TGTGCCAGCTCACCGAGTTTCGTTCTCGGGACAGCAAAGTACGAGCAGTACTTC. This sequence encodes CASSPSFVLGTAKYEQYF.

This clone was counted only a few times. The chain joins TRBV3-1 (or the pseudogene TRBV3-2) to TRBJ1-6; D call uncertain. The CDR3 has 13 residues. Germline values: CDR1 LGHDT, CDR2 YNNKEL (reference sequence). The V and J ends lost 4 bases and 18 bases respectively, with 19 bases between them. The DNA for the CDR3 is TGTGCCAGCAGCCCCTCGCGCGATTCCCCACCCCACTTT. This codes for CASSPSRDSPPHF.

Only a few counts were recorded for this clone. V is TRBV7-2 and J is TRBJ2-5; D remains ambiguous. V lost 5 bases and J 0 bases, leaving 13 bases between the germline ends. CDR1 SGHTA and CDR2 FQGNSA come from the germline V gene. The CDR3 length is 15 residues. This chain's CDR3 is CASSLLQNYQETQYF. The DNA for the CDR3 is TGTGCCAGCAGCCTATTACAGAATTACCAAGAGACCCAGTACTTC. Full variable domain (outside the CDR3, taken from reference TRBV7-2 and TRBJ2-5): GAGVSQSPSNKVTEKGKDVELRCDPISGHTALYWYRQSLGQGLEFLIYFQGNSAPDKSGLPSDRFSAERTGGSVSTLTIQRTQQEDSAVYLCASSLLQNYQETQYFGPGTRLLVL.

J is TRBJ1-2 and V is TRBV2; 10 nucleotides match TRBD1. Germline CDR1 reads SNHLY; CDR2 reads FYNNEI. The CDR3 runs 15 residues. Germline trimming cut 7 bases from V and 8 bases from J; bases unmatched to any gene: 13. As DNA, the CDR3 is TGTGCCAGCACGGGACAGGGGAGAGGGGTGCGCGGCTACACCTTC. Translation gives CASTGQGRGVRGYTF.

This chain connects TRBV7-9 to TRBJ2-1; TRBD2 matches 9 bases. CDR1 and CDR2 (germline): SEHNR, FQNEAQ (reference sequence). The CDR3 loop spans 12 amino acids. V dropped 5 bases and J dropped 9; count of bases not matched to a gene: 2. CDR3 nucleotides: TGTGCCAGCAGCCCGACTAGCGGTGAGCAGTTCTTC. It yields the protein CASSPTSGEQFF.